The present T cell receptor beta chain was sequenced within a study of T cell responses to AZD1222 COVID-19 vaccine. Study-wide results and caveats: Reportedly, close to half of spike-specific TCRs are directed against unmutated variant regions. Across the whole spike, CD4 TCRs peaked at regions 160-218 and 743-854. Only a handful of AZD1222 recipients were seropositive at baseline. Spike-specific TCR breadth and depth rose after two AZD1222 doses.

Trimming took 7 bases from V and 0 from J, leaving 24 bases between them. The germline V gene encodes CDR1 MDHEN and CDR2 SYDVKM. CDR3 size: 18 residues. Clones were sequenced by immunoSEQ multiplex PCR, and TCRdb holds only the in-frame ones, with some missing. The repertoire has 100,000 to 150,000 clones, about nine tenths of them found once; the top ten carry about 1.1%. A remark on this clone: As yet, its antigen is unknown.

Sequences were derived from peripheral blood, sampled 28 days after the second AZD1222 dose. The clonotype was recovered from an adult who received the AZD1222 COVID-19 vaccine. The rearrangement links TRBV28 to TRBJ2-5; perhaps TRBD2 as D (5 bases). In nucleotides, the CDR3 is TGTGCCAGCACCCTGGGGATGACGGGGTCAACGTACCAAGAGACCCAGTACTTC. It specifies CASTLGMTGSTYQETQYF.